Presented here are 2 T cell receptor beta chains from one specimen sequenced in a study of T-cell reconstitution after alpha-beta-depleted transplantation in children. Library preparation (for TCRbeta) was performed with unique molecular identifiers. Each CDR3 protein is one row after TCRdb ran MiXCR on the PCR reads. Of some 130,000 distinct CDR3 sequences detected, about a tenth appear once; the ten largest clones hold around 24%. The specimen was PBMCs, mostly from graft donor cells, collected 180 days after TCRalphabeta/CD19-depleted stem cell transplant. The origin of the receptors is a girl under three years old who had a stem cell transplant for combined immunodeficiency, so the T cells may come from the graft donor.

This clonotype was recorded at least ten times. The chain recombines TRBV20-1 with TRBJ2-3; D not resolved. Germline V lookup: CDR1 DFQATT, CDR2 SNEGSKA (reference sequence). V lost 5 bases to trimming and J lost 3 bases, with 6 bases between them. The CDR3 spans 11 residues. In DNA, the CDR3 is TGCAGTGCTGGAGTTACAGATACGCAGTATTTT. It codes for CSAGVTDTQYF.

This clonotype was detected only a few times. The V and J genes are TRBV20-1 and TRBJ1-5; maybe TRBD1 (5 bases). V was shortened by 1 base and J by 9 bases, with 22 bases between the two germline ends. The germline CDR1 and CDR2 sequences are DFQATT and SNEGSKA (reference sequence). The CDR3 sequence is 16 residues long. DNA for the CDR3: TGCAGTGCTAGAGGTGAAAGGGGTACCGGCCGGGGGCCCCAGCATTTT. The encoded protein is CSARGERGTGRGPQHF.